The sequence of this T cell receptor (beta chain) was determined in a study of technical replicates of blood from a handful of donors. The CDR3 spans 16 residues. Trimming at V came to 6 bases and at J to 6 bases, leaving 8 bases not matched to a gene. The V gene's germline CDR1 is MRHNA and CDR2 SNTAGT. Only in-frame clones appear in the TCRdb table, and some are missing; sequencing was by immunoSEQ multiplex PCR. The repertoire holds roughly 59,000 clones, around 86% seen once, with about 5.5% in the top ten. This TCR derives from a human donor in good health. Some clones in this sample may be carry-over from other donors' samples. The V gene is TRBV6-4, the J gene TRBJ2-2; 12 bases agree with TRBD1. The specimen was PBMCs. This chain's CDR3 is CASRKPGQGAPGELFF. CDR3 DNA sequence: TGTGCCAGCAGGAAACCGGGACAGGGGGCGCCCGGGGAGCTGTTTTTT.